This T cell receptor (beta chain) appears in the sequencing data of a study of T cells of healthy individuals. TCRdb used MiXCR to reprocess the 5' RACE reads, holding one entry per CDR3 protein. The sample lists 50,000 to 55,000 distinct CDR3 sequences, over 12% seen once, with about 16% in the top ten. This clonotype was counted many times. The receptor was derived from a human donor in good health.

As DNA, the CDR3 is TGCGCCAGCAGCTTCACTAGCGGGAGCATTACAGATACGCAGTATTTT. Its protein product is CASSFTSGSITDTQYF. V and J are TRBV5-1 and TRBJ2-3, with 11 bases identical to TRBD2. The CDR3 extends over 16 amino acids. J lost 3 bases, V lost 2 bases, and 5 bases had no gene match. CDR1 and CDR2 from the germline V gene are SGHRS and YFSETQ.